The 26 T cell receptor beta chains presented below share a single source sample, sequenced in a study of control samples from healthy donors and cancer patients. The method was immunoSEQ multiplex PCR; TCRdb's version includes in-frame clones alone and lacks a portion of them. The table includes around 52,000 clones, 85% to 95% detected once. Specimen: PBMCs. The receptors derive from a man under 40 with colorectal cancer.

The rearrangement uses TRBV27 and TRBJ2-6; D might be TRBD2 (5 bases). V lost 4 bases, J lost 0 bases, and 10 bases lay in between. The CDR3 is made up of 16 amino acids. From germline, CDR1 is MNHEY and CDR2 SMNVEV (reference sequence). The CDR3 is CASSSPSGSGANVLTF. The CDR3 DNA reads as TGTGCCAGCAGTTCGCCCAGCGGCTCTGGGGCCAACGTCCTGACTTTC.

V usage is TRBV29-1 and J usage is TRBJ2-3; D possibly matches TRBD1 or TRBD2 (5 bases each). The V gene's germline CDR1 is SQVTM and CDR2 ANQGSEA. The V end lost 6 bases, the J end lost 0 bases, and 10 bases lay between the germline ends. This CDR3 spans 13 amino acids. Here the CDR3 DNA reads TGCAGCGTCGGCCGGGACAGCACAGATACGCAGTATTTT. Residues: CSVGRDSTDTQYF.

Here the CDR3 DNA reads TGTGCCACCAGCGCCAGGTTTAGGACTGAAGCTTTCTTT. Translated: CATSARFRTEAFF. The rearrangement joins TRBV15 to TRBJ1-1; D is unresolved. The germline V gene has CDR1 LNHNV and CDR2 YYDKDF (reference sequence). The V and J ends lost 5 bases and 5 bases respectively, with 12 bases between them. The CDR3 contains 13 residues.

V and J are TRBV9 and TRBJ2-1; perhaps TRBD2 as D (5 bases). In germline, CDR1 is SGDLS, CDR2 YYNGEE. V dropped 3 bases and J dropped 1 base, with 11 bases sitting between them. This CDR3 has 15 amino acids. This chain's CDR3 is CASSENRESYNEQFF. The CDR3 DNA follows: TGTGCCAGCAGCGAGAATAGGGAGTCCTACAATGAGCAGTTCTTC. The whole variable domain, remainder taken from reference TRBV9 and TRBJ2-1, is DSGVTQTPKHLITATGQRVTLRCSPRSGDLSVYWYQQSLDQGLQFLIQYYNGEERAKGNILERFSAQQFPDLHSELNLSSLELGDSALYFCASSENRESYNEQFFGPGTRLTVL.

This CDR3 reads CASSGDLRTGDGYTF. As DNA, the CDR3 is TGTGCCAGCAGTGGGGATCTAAGGACAGGGGATGGCTACACCTTC. This sequence joins TRBV25-1 and TRBJ1-2; 9 nucleotides agree with TRBD1. This CDR3 comprises 15 residues. CDR1 is MGHDK, CDR2 SYGVNS, per germline. V dropped 4 bases and J dropped 6; count of bases not matched to a gene: 9.

Only a few counts were recorded for this clone. The rearrangement joins TRBV6-6 to TRBJ1-5; the match to TRBD1 covers 7 bases. The CDR3 length is 14 residues. Per germline, CDR1 MNHNY and CDR2 SVGAGI (reference sequence). Trimming took 5 bases from V and 2 from J; bases not matched to a gene: 3. The CDR3 here is CASSNRGGNQPQHF. CDR3 in DNA: TGTGCCAGCAGTAACAGGGGAGGCAATCAGCCCCAGCATTTT.

V usage is TRBV10-2 and J usage is TRBJ1-2; perhaps TRBD1 as D (6 bases). V was pared by 6 bases and J by 4 bases, with 6 bases between. Germline assignment: CDR1 WSHSY and CDR2 SAAADI. The CDR3 spans 11 residues. CDR3 DNA: TGCGCCAGCAGAGGGGGCTATGGCTACACCTTC. It encodes CASRGGYGYTF.

V usage is TRBV18 and J usage is TRBJ1-1; 7 bases agree with TRBD1. Germline values: CDR1 KGHSH, CDR2 LQKENI. The V gene end was trimmed by 6 bases and the J gene end by 2 bases; junction bases not matched to a gene: 6. There are 14 residues in the CDR3. CDR3: CASSPTGYNTEAFF. Here the CDR3 DNA reads TGTGCCAGCTCCCCGACAGGGTATAACACTGAAGCTTTCTTT.

The chain links TRBV19 to TRBJ2-3; TRBD2 is a possible D gene (6 bases). Per the germline V gene, CDR1 is LNHDA and CDR2 is SQIVND (reference sequence). There are 14 residues in the CDR3. V lost 3 bases, J lost 2 bases, and 9 bases lay in between. The CDR3 loop reads CASSMAGFTDTQYF. The CDR3 region has the DNA TGTGCCAGTAGTATGGCGGGGTTCACAGATACGCAGTATTTT. Complete variable domain (other parts from reference TRBV19 and TRBJ2-3): DGGITQSPKYLFRKEGQNVTLSCEQNLNHDAMYWYRQDPGQGLRLIYYSQIVNDFQKGDIAEGYSVSREKKESFPLTVTSAQKNPTAFYLCASSMAGFTDTQYFGPGTRLTVL.

This chain uses TRBV6-2 or TRBV6-3 with TRBJ1-2, with a possible D match to TRBD1 (6 bases). The germline gives CDR1 MNHEY, CDR2 SVGEGT. V was trimmed by 4 bases and J by 8 bases, leaving 20 bases between them. The CDR3 sequence is 15 residues long. In nucleotides, the CDR3 is TGTGCCAGCAGTTCTCCGGGACATCATTCAGGGGGCTACACCTTC. Translated: CASSSPGHHSGGYTF.

DNA of the CDR3: TGTGCCAGCAGCCCGGGACTAGCGGTGGATACGCAGTATTTT. Its protein product is CASSPGLAVDTQYF. The genes are TRBV7-2 and TRBJ2-3; the match to TRBD2 covers 11 bases. Germline trimming cut 5 bases from V and 6 bases from J; bases unmatched to any gene: 4. Germline V lookup: CDR1 SGHTA, CDR2 FQGNSA. This CDR3 has 14 residues.

The chain employs TRBV6-2 or TRBV6-3 and TRBJ1-1; tentative D call: TRBD1 (5 bases). Germline V gene data show CDR1 as MNHEY and CDR2 as SVGEGT. V gave up 5 bases and J gave up 0 bases, with 19 bases separating them. The CDR3 length is 17 residues. CDR3 nucleotides: TGTGCCAGCAGTAAATTATCGTCCGGGACGGTGAACACTGAAGCTTTCTTT. Amino acid sequence: CASSKLSSGTVNTEAFF.

This sequence joins TRBV6-5 and TRBJ2-2; D gene uncertain. V was clipped by 5 bases and J by 7 bases, with 14 bases between them. From germline, CDR1 is MNHEY and CDR2 SVGAGI. The CDR3 consists of 14 residues. The CDR3 bases are TGTGCCAGCAGTCCTCATCGGTCTGGCGGGGAGCTGTTTTTT. Protein sequence: CASSPHRSGGELFF.

V gene TRBV5-6 combines with J gene TRBJ1-2; D not resolved. V was trimmed by 0 bases and J by 0 bases, leaving 6 bases between them. Germline loops: CDR1 SGHDT, CDR2 YYEEEE. CDR3 length equals 14 residues. CDR3 coding DNA: TGTGCCAGCAGCTTGGTCGGCGCTAACTATGGCTACACCTTC. This translates into CASSLVGANYGYTF.

This rearrangement joins TRBV6-4 to TRBJ2-1; D not resolved. Trimming removed 5 bases from V and 4 bases from J, with 18 bases in between. Germline lookup yields CDR1 MRHNA and CDR2 SNTAGT. This CDR3 has 16 amino acids. This CDR3 reads CASSRSQGYPYNEQFF. The CDR3 DNA sequence: TGTGCCAGCAGTAGATCCCAAGGGTATCCATACAATGAGCAGTTCTTC.

This sequence joins TRBV24-1 and TRBJ2-3; the match to TRBD2 covers 8 bases. CDR3 length: 16 amino acids. J gave up 5 bases and V 4 bases, and 10 bases lay outside the gene matches. Germline V gives CDR1 KGHDR, CDR2 SFDVKD. The CDR3 coding sequence is TGTGCCACCAGTGACCTAAGGAGCGGGGGAATAGATACGCAGTATTTT. Translating it yields CATSDLRSGGIDTQYF.

The J gene is TRBJ2-3, the V gene TRBV10-3; 7 nucleotides line up with TRBD1. In germline, CDR1 is ENHRY, CDR2 SYGVKD. The J segment lost 7 bases and the V segment lost 11 bases, leaving 12 bases of the junction unmatched. This CDR3 comprises 13 residues. The CDR3 here is CALSRDSQNTQYF. CDR3 DNA sequence: TGTGCCCTGTCCCGGGACAGTCAGAATACGCAGTATTTT.

This clone was recorded only once. The gene calls are TRBV29-1 and TRBJ1-1, with no clear D. From germline, CDR1 is SQVTM and CDR2 ANQGSEA. With 4 bases removed from V and 1 base from J, the gap between germline ends came to 4 bases. CDR3 size: 11 residues. This CDR3 reads CSVAENTEAFF. In nucleotides, the CDR3 is TGCAGCGTTGCAGAGAACACTGAAGCTTTCTTT.

On this clone itself: At one of its ends the junction is not consistent with the germline gene, which may arise from a read error. V and J are TRBV5-6 and TRBJ2-1; possible D gene TRBD1, 5 bases. Germline V lookup: CDR1 SGHDT, CDR2 YYEEEE. The CDR3 runs to 13 residues. CDR3 bases: TGTGCCAGCAGCTGGGGCTTCAGGGATAGTTCGGTCTTC. As protein: CASSWGFRDSSVF.

This clone was recorded once. The chain carries TRBV5-1 and TRBJ1-2; TRBD1 is a possible D gene (6 bases). V was trimmed by 1 base and J by 8 bases, leaving 15 bases between them. Germline V gives CDR1 SGHRS, CDR2 YFSETQ. This CDR3 comprises 14 residues. The DNA for the CDR3 is TGCGCCAGCAGCTTGAGAACCCGGACAGTAGGCTACACCTTC. This gives the protein CASSLRTRTVGYTF.

The chain has TRBV5-6 and TRBJ2-4; D call uncertain. This CDR3 is built from 15 residues. V was cut by 0 bases and J by 5 bases, with 12 bases left in between. Per germline, CDR1 SGHDT and CDR2 YYEEEE. In DNA, the CDR3 is TGTGCCAGCAGCTTGGAACAGAGACCAGAAAACATTCAGTACTTC. It yields the protein CASSLEQRPENIQYF.

The chain couples TRBV19 to TRBJ2-1; D perhaps matches TRBD1 (5 bases). Germline CDR1 and CDR2: LNHDA and SQIVND (reference sequence). Trimming stripped 5 bases from V and 8 bases from J, with 13 bases between. The CDR3 has 13 residues. This CDR3 reads CASSVGVWDEQFF. The CDR3 coding sequence is TGTGCCAGTAGTGTAGGGGTTTGGGATGAGCAGTTCTTC.

The gene calls are TRBV29-1 and TRBJ1-1; 9 bases agree with TRBD1. Germline V gene sequence: CDR1 SQVTM, CDR2 ANQGSEA. The CDR3 extends over 14 amino acids. After removal of 2 bases from V and 4 bases from J, the junction contained 5 bases not matched to a gene. The CDR3: CSVEYRGLGTEAFF. As DNA, the CDR3 is TGCAGCGTTGAATACAGGGGGCTGGGCACTGAAGCTTTCTTT.

The chain recombines TRBV7-2 with TRBJ1-1; tentatively, D is TRBD1 (5 bases). The CDR3 runs to 13 residues. With 4 bases removed from V and 4 bases from J, the gap between germline ends came to 10 bases. Germline CDR1 reads SGHTA; CDR2 reads FQGNSA. The CDR3 nucleotides read TGTGCCAGCAGCTACAGACAGATCACTGAAGCTTTCTTT. Its translation: CASSYRQITEAFF.

This rearrangement joins TRBV5-1 to TRBJ1-1, with a tentative D call TRBD1 (5 bases). V dropped 0 bases and J dropped 1 base, with 13 bases sitting between them. The CDR3 totals 16 residues. Germline V lookup: CDR1 SGHRS, CDR2 YFSETQ. The CDR3 region is CASSLGQQIKNTEAFF. The DNA for the CDR3 is TGCGCCAGCAGCTTGGGACAGCAGATCAAGAACACTGAAGCTTTCTTT. Combining the CDR3 with reference TRBV5-1 and TRBJ1-1 gives the whole variable domain KAGVTQTPRYLIKTRGQQVTLSCSPISGHRSVSWYQQTPGQGLQFLFEYFSETQRNKGNFPGRFSGRQFSNSRSEMNVSTLELGDSALYLCASSLGQQIKNTEAFFGQGTRLTVV.

The chain is built from TRBV27 and TRBJ1-1, with 11 bases lining up with TRBD1. This CDR3 is 14 amino acids long. CDR1 is MNHEY and CDR2 is SMNVEV in the germline V gene (reference sequence). V shed 6 bases, J shed 0 bases, and the junction held 0 bases outside the gene matches. The CDR3 DNA follows: TGTGCCAGCAGGGGACAGGGGGTGAACACTGAAGCTTTCTTT. Translating it yields CASRGQGVNTEAFF.